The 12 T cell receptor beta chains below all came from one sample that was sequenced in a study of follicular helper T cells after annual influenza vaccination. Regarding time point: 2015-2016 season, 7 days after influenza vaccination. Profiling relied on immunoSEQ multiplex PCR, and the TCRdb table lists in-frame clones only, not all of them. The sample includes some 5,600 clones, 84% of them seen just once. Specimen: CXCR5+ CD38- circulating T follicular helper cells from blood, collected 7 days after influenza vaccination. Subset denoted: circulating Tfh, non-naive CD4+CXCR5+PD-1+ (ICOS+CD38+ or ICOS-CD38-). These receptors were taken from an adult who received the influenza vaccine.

In DNA, the CDR3 is TGTGCCAGCAGCGCCTTTAGGGGGTCCACTGAAGCTTTCTTT. Its protein is CASSAFRGSTEAFF. This chain connects TRBV9 to TRBJ1-1; weak D call: TRBD1 (6 bases). Germline V gives CDR1 SGDLS, CDR2 YYNGEE. Trimming left V 3 bases short and J 4 bases short, with 13 bases between. The CDR3 is 14 residues long.

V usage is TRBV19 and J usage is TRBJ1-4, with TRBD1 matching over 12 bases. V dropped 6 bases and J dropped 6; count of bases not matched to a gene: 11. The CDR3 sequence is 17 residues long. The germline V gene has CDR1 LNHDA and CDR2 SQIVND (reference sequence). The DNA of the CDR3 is TGTGCCAGTAGATGGGGACAGGGGGCTGCAGTTGATGAAAAACTGTTTTTT. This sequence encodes CASRWGQGAAVDEKLFF.

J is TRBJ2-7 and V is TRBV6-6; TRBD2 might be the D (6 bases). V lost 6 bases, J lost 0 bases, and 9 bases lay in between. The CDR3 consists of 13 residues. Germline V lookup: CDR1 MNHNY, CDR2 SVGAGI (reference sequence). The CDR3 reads CASRAGSSYEQYF. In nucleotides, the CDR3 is TGTGCCAGCAGGGCGGGGTCCTCCTACGAGCAGTACTTC.

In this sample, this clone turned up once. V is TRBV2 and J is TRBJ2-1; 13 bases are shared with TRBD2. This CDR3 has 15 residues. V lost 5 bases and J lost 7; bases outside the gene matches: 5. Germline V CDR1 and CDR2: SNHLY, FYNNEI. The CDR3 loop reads CASSRTSGSRNEQFF. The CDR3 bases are TGTGCCAGCAGTAGGACTAGCGGGAGTCGTAATGAGCAGTTCTTC.

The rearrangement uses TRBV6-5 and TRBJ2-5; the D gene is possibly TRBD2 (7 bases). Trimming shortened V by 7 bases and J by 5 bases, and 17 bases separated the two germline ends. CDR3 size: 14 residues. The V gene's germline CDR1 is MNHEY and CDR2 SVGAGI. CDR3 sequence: CASTQGTTTETQYF. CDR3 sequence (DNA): TGTGCCAGCACTCAGGGGACTACCACGGAGACCCAGTACTTC.

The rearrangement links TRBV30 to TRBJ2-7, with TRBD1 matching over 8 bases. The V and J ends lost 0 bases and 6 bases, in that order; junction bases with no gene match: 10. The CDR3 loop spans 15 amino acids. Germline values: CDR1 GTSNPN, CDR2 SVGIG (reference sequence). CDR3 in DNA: TGTGCCTGGAGTGTACCCGGACAGGGTCGCTCCGAGCAGTACTTC. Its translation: CAWSVPGQGRSEQYF.

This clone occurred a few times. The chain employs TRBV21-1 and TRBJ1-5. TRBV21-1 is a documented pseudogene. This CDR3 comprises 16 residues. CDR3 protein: CASSPMRGHPNQPQHF. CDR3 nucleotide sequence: TGTGCCAGCAGCCCGATGCGGGGCCACCCCAATCAGCCCCAGCATTTT.

Here the CDR3 DNA reads TGTGCCAGCAGTCTCGGGACAGGGGCGTCCGAGACCCAGTACTTC. Protein product: CASSLGTGASETQYF. The chain couples TRBV28 to TRBJ2-5, with 10 bases fitting TRBD1. CDR3 length equals 15 residues. CDR1 and CDR2 from the germline V gene are MDHEN and SYDVKM. V lost 5 bases and J lost 5; bases outside the gene matches: 8. Full variable domain (outside the CDR3, taken from reference TRBV28 and TRBJ2-5): DVKVTQSSRYLVKRTGEKVFLECVQDMDHENMFWYRQDPGLGLRLIYFSYDVKMKEKGDIPEGYSVSREKKERFSLILESASTNQTSMYLCASSLGTGASETQYFGPGTRLLVL.

The CDR3: CASSFGTHAVLSYNEQFF. In DNA, the CDR3 is TGTGCCAGCAGTTTCGGGACCCATGCTGTCCTCTCCTACAATGAGCAGTTCTTC. The chain has TRBV27 and TRBJ2-1, with D perhaps TRBD1 or TRBD2 (5 bases each). Germline V gene sequence: CDR1 MNHEY, CDR2 SMNVEV (reference sequence). V lost 3 bases and J 0 bases, leaving 18 bases between the germline ends. There are 18 residues in the CDR3.

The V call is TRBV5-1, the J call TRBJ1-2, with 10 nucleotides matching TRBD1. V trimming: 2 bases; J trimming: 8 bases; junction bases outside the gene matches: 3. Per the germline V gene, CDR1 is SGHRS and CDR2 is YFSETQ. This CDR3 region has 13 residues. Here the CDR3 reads CASSFGTGAGYTF. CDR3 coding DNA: TGCGCCAGCAGCTTCGGGACAGGGGCCGGCTACACCTTC.

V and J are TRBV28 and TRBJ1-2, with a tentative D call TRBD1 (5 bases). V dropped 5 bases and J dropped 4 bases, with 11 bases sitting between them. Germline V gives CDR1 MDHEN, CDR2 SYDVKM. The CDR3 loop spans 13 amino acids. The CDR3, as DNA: TGTGCCAGCAGTGGGACCGGGGTCTATGGCTACACCTTC. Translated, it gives CASSGTGVYGYTF.

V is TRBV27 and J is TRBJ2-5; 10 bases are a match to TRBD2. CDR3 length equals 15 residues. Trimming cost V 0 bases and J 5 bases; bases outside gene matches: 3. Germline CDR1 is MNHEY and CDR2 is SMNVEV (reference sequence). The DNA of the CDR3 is TGTGCCAGCAGTTTATCCCTAGCGGGAGTCGAGACCCAGTACTTC. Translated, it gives CASSLSLAGVETQYF.